The clone carrying this TCR beta chain has ten or more counts. This sample was included in a study of identical twins. The V gene lost 5 bases and the J gene lost 3 bases, with 23 bases spanning the gap. Germline V gene sequence: CDR1 SGHAT, CDR2 FQNNGV. This CDR3 is 17 amino acids long. TCRdb re-derived calls from the 5' RACE reads in MiXCR, one entry per CDR3 protein. This table holds hundreds of thousands of distinct CDR3 sequences, 6.1% found once. This receptor was obtained from a young man in good health. The chain recombines TRBV11-2 with TRBJ2-7; D assignment may be TRBD1 or TRBD2 (5 bases each). The sample taken for sequencing was naive T cells sorted from blood. In DNA, the CDR3 is TGTGCCAGCAGCGGCCGTGAAGGGACGCGGTTCTTCTACGAGCAGTACTTC. It is translated as CASSGREGTRFFYEQYF.